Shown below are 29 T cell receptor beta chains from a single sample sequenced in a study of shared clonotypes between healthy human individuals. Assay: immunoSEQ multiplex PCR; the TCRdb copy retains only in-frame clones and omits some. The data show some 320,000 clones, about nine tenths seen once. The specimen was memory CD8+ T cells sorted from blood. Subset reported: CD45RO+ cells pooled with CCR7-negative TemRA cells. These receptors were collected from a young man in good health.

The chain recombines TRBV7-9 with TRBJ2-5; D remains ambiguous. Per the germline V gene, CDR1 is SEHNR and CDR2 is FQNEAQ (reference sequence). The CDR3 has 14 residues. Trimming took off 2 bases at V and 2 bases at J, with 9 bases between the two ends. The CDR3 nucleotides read TGTGCCAGCAGCTTAAGCAGCCTTCAAGAGACCCAGTACTTC. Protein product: CASSLSSLQETQYF.

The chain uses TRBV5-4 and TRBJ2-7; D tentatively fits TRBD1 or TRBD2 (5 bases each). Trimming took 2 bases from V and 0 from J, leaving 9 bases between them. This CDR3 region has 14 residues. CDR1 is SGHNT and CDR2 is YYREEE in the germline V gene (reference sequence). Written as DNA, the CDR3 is TGTGCCAGCAGCTTCGGGGACGCCTCCTACGAGCAGTACTTC. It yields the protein CASSFGDASYEQYF.

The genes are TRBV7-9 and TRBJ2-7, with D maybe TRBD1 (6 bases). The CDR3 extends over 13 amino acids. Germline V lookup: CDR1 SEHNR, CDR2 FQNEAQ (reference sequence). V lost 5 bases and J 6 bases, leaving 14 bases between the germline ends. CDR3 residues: CASSDPDRTEQYF. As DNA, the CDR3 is TGTGCCAGCAGCGACCCAGACAGGACCGAGCAGTACTTC.

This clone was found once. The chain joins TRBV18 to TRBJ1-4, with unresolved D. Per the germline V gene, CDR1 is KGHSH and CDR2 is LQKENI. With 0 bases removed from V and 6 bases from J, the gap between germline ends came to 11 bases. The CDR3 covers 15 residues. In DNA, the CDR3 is TGTGCCAGCTCACCACCAGACGGGTTTCATGAAAAACTGTTTTTT. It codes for CASSPPDGFHEKLFF.

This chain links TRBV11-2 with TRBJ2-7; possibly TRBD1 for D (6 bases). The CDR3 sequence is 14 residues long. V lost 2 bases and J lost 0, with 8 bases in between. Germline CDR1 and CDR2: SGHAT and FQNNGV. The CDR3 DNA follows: TGTGCCAGCAGCTTACAGGGGAGCTCCTACGAGCAGTACTTC. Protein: CASSLQGSSYEQYF.

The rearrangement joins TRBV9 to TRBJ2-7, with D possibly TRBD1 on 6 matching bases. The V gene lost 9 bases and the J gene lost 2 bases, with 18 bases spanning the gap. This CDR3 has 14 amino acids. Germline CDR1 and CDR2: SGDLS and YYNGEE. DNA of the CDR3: TGTGCCAACCCCCCCCGGACAGCCGCCTACGAGCAGTACTTC. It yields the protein CANPPRTAAYEQYF.

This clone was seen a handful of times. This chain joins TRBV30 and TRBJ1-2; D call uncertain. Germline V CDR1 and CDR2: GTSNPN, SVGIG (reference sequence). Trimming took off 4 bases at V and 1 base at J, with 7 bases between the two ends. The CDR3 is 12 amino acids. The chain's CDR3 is CAWTEFNYGYTF. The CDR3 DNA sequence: TGTGCCTGGACAGAATTTAACTATGGCTACACCTTC.

The CDR3 DNA follows: TGTGCTAGTGGTTTGGTACTGGGGAATAATGAAAAACTGTTTTTT. Translating it yields CASGLVLGNNEKLFF. The rearrangement links TRBV12-5 to TRBJ1-4; no reliable D call. The V end lost 0 bases, the J end lost 4 bases, and 9 bases lay between the germline ends. From germline, CDR1 is LGHNT and CDR2 FRNRAP. The CDR3 is 15 amino acids.

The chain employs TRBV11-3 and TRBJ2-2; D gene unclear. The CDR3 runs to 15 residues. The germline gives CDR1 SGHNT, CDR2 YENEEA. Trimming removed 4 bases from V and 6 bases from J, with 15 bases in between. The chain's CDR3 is CASSSLGCAAGELFF. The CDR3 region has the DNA TGTGCCAGCAGCTCACTGGGGTGTGCGGCCGGGGAGCTGTTTTTT.

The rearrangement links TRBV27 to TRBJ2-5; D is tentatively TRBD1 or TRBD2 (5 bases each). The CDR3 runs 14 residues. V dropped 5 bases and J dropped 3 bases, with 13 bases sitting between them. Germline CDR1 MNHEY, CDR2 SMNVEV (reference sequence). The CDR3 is CASSLILGEETQYF. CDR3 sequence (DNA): TGTGCCAGCAGTCTAATCTTGGGGGAAGAGACCCAGTACTTC.

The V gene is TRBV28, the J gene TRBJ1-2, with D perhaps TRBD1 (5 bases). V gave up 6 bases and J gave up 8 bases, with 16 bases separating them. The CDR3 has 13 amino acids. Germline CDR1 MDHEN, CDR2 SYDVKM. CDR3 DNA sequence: TGTGCCAGCAGGCCGGGGCTCCTTTTAGGCTACACCTTC. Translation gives CASRPGLLLGYTF.

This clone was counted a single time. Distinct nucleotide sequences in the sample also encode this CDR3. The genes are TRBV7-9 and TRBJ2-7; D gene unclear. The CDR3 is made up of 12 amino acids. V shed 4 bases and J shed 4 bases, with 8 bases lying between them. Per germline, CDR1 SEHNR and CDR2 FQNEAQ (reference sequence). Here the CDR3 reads CASSSVSYEQYF. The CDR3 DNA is TGTGCCAGCAGCTCGGTTTCGTACGAGCAGTACTTC.

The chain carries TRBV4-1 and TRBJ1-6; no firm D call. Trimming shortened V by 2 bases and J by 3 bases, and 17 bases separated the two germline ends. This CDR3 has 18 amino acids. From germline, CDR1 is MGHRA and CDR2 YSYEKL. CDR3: CASSQMTLGRIYNSPLHF. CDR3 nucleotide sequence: TGCGCCAGCAGCCAAATGACCCTCGGACGGATCTATAATTCACCCCTCCACTTT.

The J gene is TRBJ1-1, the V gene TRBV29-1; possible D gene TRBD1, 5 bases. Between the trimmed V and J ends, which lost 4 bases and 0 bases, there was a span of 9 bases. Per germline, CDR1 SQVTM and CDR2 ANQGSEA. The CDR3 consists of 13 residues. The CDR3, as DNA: TGCAGCGTTGTTTGGGGGGTGAACACTGAAGCTTTCTTT. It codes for CSVVWGVNTEAFF.

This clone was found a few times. The CDR3 loop reads CASSFDRVGYGYTF. CDR3 nucleotide sequence: TGTGCCAGCAGCTTTGACAGGGTTGGCTATGGCTACACCTTC. This chain joins TRBV11-2 and TRBJ1-2, with TRBD1 identical over 7 bases. Per germline, CDR1 SGHAT and CDR2 FQNNGV. The CDR3 loop spans 14 amino acids. V lost 3 bases to trimming and J lost 4 bases; unmatched junction nucleotides: 5.

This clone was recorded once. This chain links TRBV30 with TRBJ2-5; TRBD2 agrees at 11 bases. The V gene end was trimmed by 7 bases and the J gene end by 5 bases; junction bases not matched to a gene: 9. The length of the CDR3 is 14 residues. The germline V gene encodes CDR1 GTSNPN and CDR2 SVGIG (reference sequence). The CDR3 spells CASLLAGGGETQYF. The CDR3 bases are TGTGCCTCCCTGTTAGCGGGAGGGGGGGAGACCCAGTACTTC.

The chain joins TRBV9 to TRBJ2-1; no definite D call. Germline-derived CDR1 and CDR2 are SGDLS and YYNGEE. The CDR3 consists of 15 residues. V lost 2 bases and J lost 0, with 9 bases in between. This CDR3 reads CASSVETSSYNEQFF. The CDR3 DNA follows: TGTGCCAGCAGCGTCGAGACAAGCTCCTACAATGAGCAGTTCTTC.

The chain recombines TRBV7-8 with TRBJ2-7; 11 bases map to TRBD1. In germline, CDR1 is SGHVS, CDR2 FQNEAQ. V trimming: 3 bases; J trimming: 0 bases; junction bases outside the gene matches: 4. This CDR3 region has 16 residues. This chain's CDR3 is CASSFGTGGTSYEQYF. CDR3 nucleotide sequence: TGTGCCAGCAGCTTCGGGACAGGGGGTACCTCCTACGAGCAGTACTTC.

In DNA, the CDR3 is TGTGCCAGCAGCCTCCCAGGGCGGAATGAGCAGTTCTTC. Residues: CASSLPGRNEQFF. The chain recombines TRBV7-3 with TRBJ2-1; D is possibly TRBD1 (5 bases). The V end lost 5 bases, the J end lost 7 bases, and 12 bases lay between the germline ends. The CDR3 length is 13 residues. Germline V gene sequence: CDR1 SGHTA, CDR2 FQGTGA.

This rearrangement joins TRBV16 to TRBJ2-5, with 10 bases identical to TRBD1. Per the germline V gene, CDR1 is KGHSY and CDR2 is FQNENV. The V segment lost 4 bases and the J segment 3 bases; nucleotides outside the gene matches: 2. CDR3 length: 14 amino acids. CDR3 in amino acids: CASSPGTGEETQYF. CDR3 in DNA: TGTGCCAGCAGCCCCGGGACAGGGGAAGAGACCCAGTACTTC.

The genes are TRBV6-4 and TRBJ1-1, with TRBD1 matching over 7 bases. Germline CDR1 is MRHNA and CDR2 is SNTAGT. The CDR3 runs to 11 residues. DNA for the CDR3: TGTGTGGAGGACAGGAGCACTGAAGCTTTCTTT. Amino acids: CVEDRSTEAFF.

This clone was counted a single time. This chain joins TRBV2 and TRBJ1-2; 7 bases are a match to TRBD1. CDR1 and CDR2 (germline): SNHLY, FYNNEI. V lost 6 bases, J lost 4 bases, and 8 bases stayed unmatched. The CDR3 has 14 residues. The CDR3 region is CASRGTVLGYGYTF. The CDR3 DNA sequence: TGTGCCAGCAGAGGGACAGTCCTGGGCTATGGCTACACCTTC. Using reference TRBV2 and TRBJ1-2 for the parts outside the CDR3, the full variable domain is EPEVTQTPSHQVTQMGQEVILRCVPISNHLYFYWYRQILGQKVEFLVSFYNNEISEKSEIFDDQFSVERPDGSNFTLKIRSTKLEDSAMYFCASRGTVLGYGYTFGSGTRLTVV.

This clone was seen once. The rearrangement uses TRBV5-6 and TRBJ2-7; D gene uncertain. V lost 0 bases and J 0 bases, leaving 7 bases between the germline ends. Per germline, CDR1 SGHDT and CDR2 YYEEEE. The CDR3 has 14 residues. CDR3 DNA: TGTGCCAGCAGCTTGGAATTGGCCTCCTACGAGCAGTACTTC. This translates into CASSLELASYEQYF. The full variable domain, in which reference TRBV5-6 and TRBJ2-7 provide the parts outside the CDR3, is DAGVTQSPTHLIKTRGQQVTLRCSPKSGHDTVSWYQQALGQGPQFIFQYYEEEERQRGNFPDRFSGHQFPNYSSELNVNALLLGDSALYLCASSLELASYEQYFGPGTRLTVT.

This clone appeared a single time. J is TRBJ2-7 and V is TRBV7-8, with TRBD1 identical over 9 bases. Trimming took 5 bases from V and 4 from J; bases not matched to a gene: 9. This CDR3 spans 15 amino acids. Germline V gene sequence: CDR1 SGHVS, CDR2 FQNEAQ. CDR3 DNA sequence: TGTGCCAGCAGCCCGGGACAGGGCGTGTATTACGAGCAGTACTTC. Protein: CASSPGQGVYYEQYF.

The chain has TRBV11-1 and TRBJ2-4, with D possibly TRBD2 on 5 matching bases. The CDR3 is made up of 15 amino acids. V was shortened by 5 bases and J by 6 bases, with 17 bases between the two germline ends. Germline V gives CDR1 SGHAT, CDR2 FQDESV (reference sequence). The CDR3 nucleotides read TGTGCCAGCAGCCCTCGGCGTGGGGAGAGAAACATTCAGTACTTC. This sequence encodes CASSPRRGERNIQYF.

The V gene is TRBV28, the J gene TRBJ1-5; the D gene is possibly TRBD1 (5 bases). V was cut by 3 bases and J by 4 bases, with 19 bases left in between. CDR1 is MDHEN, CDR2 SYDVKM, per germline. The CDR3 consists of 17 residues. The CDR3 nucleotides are TGTGCCAGCAGTTTCCCCCCCGAATGGGGGACTAATCAGCCCCAGCATTTT. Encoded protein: CASSFPPEWGTNQPQHF. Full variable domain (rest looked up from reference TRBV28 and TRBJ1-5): DVKVTQSSRYLVKRTGEKVFLECVQDMDHENMFWYRQDPGLGLRLIYFSYDVKMKEKGDIPEGYSVSREKKERFSLILESASTNQTSMYLCASSFPPEWGTNQPQHFGDGTRLSIL.

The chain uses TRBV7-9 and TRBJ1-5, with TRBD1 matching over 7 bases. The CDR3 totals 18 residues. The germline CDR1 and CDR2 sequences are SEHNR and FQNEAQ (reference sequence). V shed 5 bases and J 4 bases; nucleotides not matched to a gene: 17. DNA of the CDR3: TGTGCCAGCAGCGCCTATTCACCTGGAGGGGGCCCTAATCAGCCCCAGCATTTT. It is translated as CASSAYSPGGGPNQPQHF.

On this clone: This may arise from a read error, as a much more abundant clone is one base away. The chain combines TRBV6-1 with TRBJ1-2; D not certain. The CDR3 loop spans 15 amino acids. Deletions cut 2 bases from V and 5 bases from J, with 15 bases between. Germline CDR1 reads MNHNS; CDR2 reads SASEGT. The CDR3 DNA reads TGTGCCAGCAGTGAATGGTACTTCGGGGATTATGGCTACACCTTC. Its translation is CASSEWYFGDYGYTF.

The CDR3 reads CASTHREHRDTQYF. The CDR3 coding sequence is TGTGCCAGCACCCATAGGGAGCATAGAGATACGCAGTATTTT. The chain joins TRBV5-6 to TRBJ2-3; D may be TRBD2 (5 bases). The V end lost 6 bases, the J end lost 5 bases, and 16 bases lay between the germline ends. The CDR3 sequence is 14 residues long. Looked up from germline, CDR1 is SGHDT and CDR2 is YYEEEE.